The rows below give T cell receptor beta chains drawn from one sample of a study of OX40 agonist ivuxolimab in advanced cancers. The assay was immunoSEQ multiplex PCR, and TCRdb's table has in-frame clones only and misses some. The table shows around 87,000 clones, with around 94% occurring only once. Sample: CD4+ or CD8+ T cells sorted from blood, taken in a trial of the OX40 agonist ivuxolimab. The source is an adult with an advanced solid tumor such as melanoma, head and neck, liver or kidney cancer. CDR3s include the opening cysteine and the closing phenylalanine or tryptophan. A clone size is listed for some rows: how often the clone was seen (once, few, many), or a class if it is expanded.

>TRBV15|NA|TRBJ2-5
CATSREGTSWETQYF
>TRBV5-4|NA|TRBJ2-1
CASSLWRGANYNEQFF
>TRBV4-1|NA|TRBJ1-2
CASSQEGTSYGYTF
>TRBV27|NA|TRBJ2-1
CASSPSSGRTYNEQFF
>TRBV30|NA|TRBJ2-3
CAWSGVCTRTSGRAISTDTQYF
>TRBV9|NA|TRBJ1-2
CASQGQEAYGYTF
>TRBV6-5|NA|TRBJ1-3
CASRNGNTIYF
>TRBV9|NA|TRBJ1-4
CASSVGASEKLFF
>TRBV30|NA|TRBJ1-2
CAWETGTGDGYTF
>TRBV15|NA|TRBJ1-1
CATSRRLGEAFF
>TRBV25-1|NA|TRBJ1-6
CASSLQGAFGNSPLHF
>TRBV7-6|once|TRBJ1-5
CASSLPGNQPQHF
>TRBV7-9|NA|TRBJ2-7
CASSQAYEQYF
>TRBV9|NA|TRBJ2-1
CASSVSGDMGQFF
>TRBV9|NA|TRBJ2-1
CASSVEGTGGDEQFF